These 27 T cell receptor beta chains share one sample of origin, sequenced in a study of T-cell memory formation after mild COVID-19. TCRdb re-called the 5' RACE reads with MiXCR, one entry per CDR3 protein. The data contain more than 250,000 distinct CDR3 sequences, 15% to 20% of them singletons. Sequencing was performed on PBMCs or a T cell subset sorted from them (not recorded which). All receptors derive from a man aged 18 to 29 who had mild COVID-19 (a few samples of this study predate the infection). Cell type and time point are not known.

In its sample, this clonotype was seen a few times. V and J are TRBV6-1 and TRBJ1-5, with TRBD1 as a possible D gene (5 bases). The germline V and J ends were trimmed by 7 bases and 7 bases, with 14 bases remaining between them. The length of the CDR3 is 13 residues. From germline, CDR1 is MNHNS and CDR2 SASEGT. The CDR3 DNA follows: TGTGCCAGCAACGGGGACGCCCGGCAGCCCCAGCATTTT. It yields the protein CASNGDARQPQHF.

This clonotype was seen only a few times. This chain uses TRBV4-1 with TRBJ2-1; a weak D match, TRBD1 (5 bases). The CDR3 sequence is 16 residues long. Germline assignment: CDR1 MGHRA and CDR2 YSYEKL. The V end was cut by 3 bases, the J end by 9 bases, with 21 bases between. The DNA of the CDR3 is TGCGCCAGCAGCCACCCCCCAGGGCAGGGTGCAGGTGAGCAGTTCTTC. It specifies CASSHPPGQGAGEQFF.

The chain is built from TRBV29-1 and TRBJ2-3; 8 positions agree with TRBD1. CDR3 size: 13 residues. CDR1 is SQVTM, CDR2 ANQGSEA, per germline. V shed 6 bases and J 3 bases; nucleotides not matched to a gene: 5. CDR3 residues: CSVVDRGTDTQYF. For the CDR3, the DNA is TGCAGCGTCGTCGACAGGGGTACAGATACGCAGTATTTT.

Only a few counts were recorded for this clonotype. The chain carries TRBV4-2 and TRBJ2-7; no clear D. The CDR3 loop spans 14 amino acids. Per germline, CDR1 LGHNA and CDR2 YNFKEQ. V was trimmed by 0 bases and J by 6 bases, leaving 12 bases between them. CDR3 sequence reads: CASSQDLAYGEQYF. The CDR3, as DNA: TGTGCCAGCAGCCAAGATCTGGCCTACGGCGAGCAGTACTTC.

The chain joins TRBV4-3 to TRBJ2-3, with 7 bases identical to TRBD2. The V gene's germline CDR1 is LGHNA and CDR2 YSLEER. This CDR3 spans 18 amino acids. Losses at the gene ends were 0 bases for V and 5 bases for J; bases not matched to a gene: 14. Written as DNA, the CDR3 is TGCGCCAGCAGCCAAGAATTTGGTACAGCGGGGCTTGGAGATACGCAGTATTTT. As protein: CASSQEFGTAGLGDTQYF.

This clonotype was seen more than once but under ten times. The chain joins TRBV20-1 to TRBJ2-2; the D is unclear. This CDR3 has 14 residues. The germline CDR1 and CDR2 sequences are DFQATT and SNEGSKA (reference sequence). Trimming shortened V by 4 bases and J by 1 base, and 10 bases separated the two germline ends. This chain's CDR3 is CSAIPVENTGELFF. The CDR3 coding sequence is TGCAGTGCTATTCCGGTAGAGAACACCGGGGAGCTGTTTTTT.

The V gene is TRBV7-2, the J gene TRBJ2-7; no reliable D call. The V end lost 7 bases, the J end lost 2 bases, and 15 bases lay between the germline ends. This CDR3 region has 14 residues. CDR1 is SGHTA and CDR2 is FQGNSA in the germline V gene. As DNA, the CDR3 is TGTGCCAGCAACCCACAGATTGGACCCTACGAGCAGTACTTC. Protein: CASNPQIGPYEQYF.

The chain combines TRBV25-1 with TRBJ1-1, with D possibly TRBD1 on 5 matching bases. Germline V gene sequence: CDR1 MGHDK, CDR2 SYGVNS. This CDR3 comprises 15 residues. Trimming cost V 6 bases and J 5 bases, with 19 bases left between them. CDR3 bases: TGTGCCAGCAGAAAGGAGGGGTATAGAAGGACTGAAGCTTTCTTT. Residues: CASRKEGYRRTEAFF.

The chain carries TRBV11-2 and TRBJ2-7; D is perhaps TRBD1 or TRBD2 (6 bases each). Trimming took off 5 bases at V and 7 bases at J, with 15 bases between the two ends. This CDR3 has 13 amino acids. Germline CDR1 reads SGHAT; CDR2 reads FQNNGV. The CDR3 protein is CASSVGGSGEQYV. CDR3 DNA sequence: TGTGCCAGCAGCGTAGGGGGGTCTGGTGAGCAGTACGTC.

This clonotype has at least ten counts. The chain is built from TRBV11-3 and TRBJ2-3, with a possible D match to TRBD1 (6 bases). Germline CDR1 SGHNT, CDR2 YENEEA. V was pared by 5 bases and J by 7 bases, with 16 bases between. This CDR3 has 14 residues. The CDR3 is CASSPAGVGNTQYF. DNA for the CDR3: TGTGCCAGCAGCCCGGCAGGGGTCGGAAATACGCAGTATTTT.

The V call is TRBV7-9, the J call TRBJ2-2; TRBD2 might be the D (6 bases). This CDR3 has 15 amino acids. The germline V gene has CDR1 SEHNR and CDR2 FQNEAQ (reference sequence). V dropped 4 bases and J dropped 5 bases, with 14 bases sitting between them. CDR3 amino acids: CASSYSGGRTGELFF. Here the CDR3 DNA reads TGTGCCAGCAGCTACTCCGGGGGTCGGACCGGGGAGCTGTTTTTT.

The V and J genes are TRBV7-9 and TRBJ2-5, with D hard to call. Trimming stripped 8 bases from V and 5 bases from J, with 15 bases between. CDR3 length equals 13 residues. CDR1 SEHNR and CDR2 FQNEAQ come from the germline V gene (reference sequence). This chain's CDR3 is CASVAGLAETQYF. CDR3 in DNA: TGTGCCAGCGTTGCCGGCTTGGCGGAGACCCAGTACTTC.

This clonotype has only a few counts. This chain joins TRBV4-2 and TRBJ2-3; D possibly uses TRBD1 or TRBD2 (6 bases each). Germline V gene sequence: CDR1 LGHNA, CDR2 YNFKEQ. The CDR3 covers 16 residues. The V gene lost 0 bases and the J gene lost 8 bases, with 18 bases spanning the gap. CDR3 region: CASSQDLDWGAGTQYF. CDR3 coding DNA: TGTGCCAGCAGCCAAGATCTGGACTGGGGGGCGGGTACGCAGTATTTT.

This clonotype was seen only a few times. This may come from a read error, since a much larger clone is one base off. The chain links TRBV12-3 or TRBV12-4 to TRBJ2-5; D unclear. The CDR3 is made up of 11 amino acids. CDR3 sequence reads: CVSSFLETQYF. CDR3 bases: TGTGTCAGCAGTTTTCTGGAGACCCAGTACTTC.

The DNA of the CDR3 is TGTGCCAGCAGCCAGGGGTACTACGAGCAGTACGTC. Translation: CASSQGYYEQYV. The chain uses TRBV6-6 and TRBJ2-7; D perhaps matches TRBD1 (6 bases). The germline gives CDR1 MNHNY, CDR2 SVGAGI (reference sequence). V gave up 6 bases and J gave up 3 bases, with 9 bases separating them. The CDR3 totals 12 residues.

This clonotype was counted a few times. This chain joins TRBV20-1 and TRBJ2-1; D call uncertain. Germline CDR1 reads DFQATT; CDR2 reads SNEGSKA (reference sequence). This CDR3 is built from 13 residues. Trimming cost V 4 bases and J 1 base, with 8 bases left between them. The DNA of the CDR3 is TGCAGTGCTATTGCGGATTCCTACAATGAGCAGTTCTTC. It translates to CSAIADSYNEQFF.

This clonotype was counted between two and nine times. The rearrangement joins TRBV20-1 to TRBJ2-7; unclear D gene. V lost 1 base and J lost 4, with 8 bases in between. CDR3 length equals 12 residues. The germline V gene encodes CDR1 DFQATT and CDR2 SNEGSKA (reference sequence). This CDR3 reads CSARVPPYEQYF. The DNA for the CDR3 is TGCAGTGCTAGAGTTCCACCGTACGAGCAGTACTTC.

This clonotype was picked up many times. The genes are TRBV28 and TRBJ1-1; D call uncertain. CDR3 size: 13 residues. V gave up 7 bases and J gave up 0 bases, with 9 bases separating them. In germline, CDR1 is MDHEN, CDR2 SYDVKM. As DNA, the CDR3 is TGTGCCAGCACCGAGGTCCTGAACACTGAAGCTTTCTTT. Protein sequence: CASTEVLNTEAFF.

This clonotype was recorded a few times. This chain links TRBV13 with TRBJ1-1; a possible D gene is TRBD1 (5 bases). From germline, CDR1 is PRHDT and CDR2 FYEKMQ (reference sequence). Between the trimmed V and J ends, which lost 5 bases and 11 bases, there was a span of 15 bases. The CDR3 runs to 12 residues. CDR3 bases: TGTGCCAGCAGCGCCCAGGGACGGGAGGCTTTCTTT. Amino acids: CASSAQGREAFF.

The sample holds a few counts of this clonotype. The CDR3 spells CASSLPGEGETQYF. DNA of the CDR3: TGTGCCAGCAGCTTGCCGGGTGAAGGGGAGACCCAGTACTTC. The V gene is TRBV5-4, the J gene TRBJ2-5; D unclear. This CDR3 is built from 14 residues. Germline V lookup: CDR1 SGHNT, CDR2 YYREEE (reference sequence). Between the trimmed V and J ends, which lost 1 base and 5 bases, there was a span of 12 bases.

V gene TRBV4-3 combines with J gene TRBJ1-3; D ambiguous. V lost 0 bases and J 0 bases, leaving 15 bases between the germline ends. The CDR3 is made up of 18 amino acids. Germline CDR1 is LGHNA and CDR2 is YSLEER. The CDR3 loop reads CASSQEPTGSVSGNTIYF. CDR3 sequence (DNA): TGCGCCAGCAGCCAAGAGCCGACGGGGTCGGTCTCTGGAAACACCATATATTTT.

The chain employs TRBV3-1 and TRBJ2-7; D gene unclear. V lost 1 base, J lost 3 bases, and 7 bases lay in between. The CDR3 totals 13 residues. Germline CDR1 LGHDT, CDR2 YNNKEL (reference sequence). The CDR3: CASSQGALYEQYV. The CDR3, as DNA: TGTGCCAGCAGCCAAGGCGCGCTCTACGAGCAGTACGTC.

This sequence joins TRBV28 and TRBJ2-7, with D perhaps TRBD1 or TRBD2 (6 bases each). Deletions cut 6 bases from V and 0 bases from J, with 15 bases between. The germline V gene has CDR1 MDHEN and CDR2 SYDVKM. The CDR3 loop spans 15 amino acids. CDR3 region: CASREGVRSSYEQYV. CDR3 in DNA: TGTGCCAGCAGGGAGGGGGTAAGAAGCTCCTACGAGCAGTACGTC.

This clonotype has a count of ten or more. The chain links TRBV20-1 to TRBJ1-6; TRBD1 is a possible D gene (5 bases). There are 15 residues in the CDR3. CDR1 is DFQATT, CDR2 SNEGSKA, per germline (reference sequence). V dropped 3 bases and J dropped 5 bases, with 14 bases sitting between them. CDR3 residues: CSASSPGLDNSPLHF. The CDR3 coding sequence is TGCAGTGCTAGCTCCCCGGGACTGGATAATTCACCCCTCCACTTT.

This clonotype was observed a few times. The V call is TRBV7-6, the J call TRBJ2-2; maybe TRBD1 (6 bases). Germline values: CDR1 SGHVS, CDR2 FNYEAQ. This CDR3 comprises 11 residues. V was pared by 8 bases and J by 7 bases, with 8 bases between. The CDR3 DNA follows: TGTGCCAGCGGGGGCGGCGGGGAGCTGTTTTTT. Its protein product is CASGGGGELFF.

This clonotype was recorded many times. A read error may account for a junction end that differs from germline. This chain links TRBV7-9 with TRBJ1-1; D not certain. The germline V gene has CDR1 SEHNR and CDR2 FQNEAQ (reference sequence). The CDR3 has 11 residues. CDR3 bases: TGCGCCAGCAGTCGAAACACTGAAGCTTTCTTT. It specifies CASSRNTEAFF.

The chain couples TRBV7-2 to TRBJ2-7, with D tentatively TRBD1 (6 bases). CDR1 SGHTA and CDR2 FQGNSA come from the germline V gene. The CDR3 is 13 amino acids. V was trimmed by 3 bases and J by 5 bases, leaving 11 bases between them. The CDR3 DNA reads TGTGCCAGCAGCTTCCAAAGACAGGACGAGCAGTACGTC. Amino acids: CASSFQRQDEQYV.